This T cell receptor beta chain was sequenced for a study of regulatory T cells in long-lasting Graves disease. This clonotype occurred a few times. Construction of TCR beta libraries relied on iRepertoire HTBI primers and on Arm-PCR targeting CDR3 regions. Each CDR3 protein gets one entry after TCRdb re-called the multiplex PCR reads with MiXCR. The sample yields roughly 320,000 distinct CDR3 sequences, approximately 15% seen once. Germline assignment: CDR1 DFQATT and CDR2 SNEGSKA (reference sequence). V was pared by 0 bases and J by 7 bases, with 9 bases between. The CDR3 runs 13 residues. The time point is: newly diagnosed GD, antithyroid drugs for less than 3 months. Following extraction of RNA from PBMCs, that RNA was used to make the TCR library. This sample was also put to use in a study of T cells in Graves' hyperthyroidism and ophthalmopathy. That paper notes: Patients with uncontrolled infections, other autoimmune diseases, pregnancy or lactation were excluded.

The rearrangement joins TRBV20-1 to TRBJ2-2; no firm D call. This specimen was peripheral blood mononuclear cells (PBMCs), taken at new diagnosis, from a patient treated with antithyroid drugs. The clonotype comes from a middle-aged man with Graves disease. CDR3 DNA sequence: TGCAGTGCTAGAGAAGTCTTATTCGGGGAGCTGTTTTTT. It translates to CSAREVLFGELFF.